The 7 T cell receptor beta chains presented below share a single source sample, sequenced in a study of T cells after yellow fever vaccination. A single record per CDR3 protein comes from TCRdb applying MiXCR to the 5' RACE reads. The sample carries about 340,000 distinct CDR3 sequences, 3% to 4.5% recorded once. The source material was PBMCs, sampled 5 days after the yellow fever booster vaccination. All receptors come from a man younger than 35 who received the YFV17D yellow fever vaccine.

This chain connects TRBV20-1 to TRBJ1-2; 7 bases are shared with TRBD1. Germline-derived CDR1 and CDR2 are DFQATT and SNEGSKA (reference sequence). J was trimmed by 6 bases and V by 5 bases; bases with no gene match: 3. This CDR3 spans 11 amino acids. Written as DNA, the CDR3 is TGCAGTGCTCCCCAGGGGGATGGCTACACCTTC. The encoded protein is CSAPQGDGYTF.

This chain links TRBV6-5 with TRBJ1-6, with D tentatively TRBD1 (6 bases). There are 14 residues in the CDR3. Germline V lookup: CDR1 MNHEY, CDR2 SVGAGI. Trimming shortened V by 0 bases and J by 9 bases, and 9 bases separated the two germline ends. CDR3: CASSYSGAVSPLHF. CDR3 DNA sequence: TGTGCCAGCAGTTACTCGGGGGCTGTTTCACCCCTCCACTTT.

This clonotype has a count of ten or more. CDR3 nucleotide sequence: TGTGCCAGCAACGTCGAGGGGCTGAACACTGAAGCTTTCTTT. Residues: CASNVEGLNTEAFF. V usage is TRBV6-1 and J usage is TRBJ1-1; possibly TRBD1 for D (5 bases). Looked up from germline, CDR1 is MNHNS and CDR2 is SASEGT. This CDR3 has 14 residues. V lost 7 bases to trimming and J lost 0 bases, with 12 bases between them.

For the CDR3, the DNA is TGTGCCAGCAGTCCCCGTCCTAGCGGGGGTTACAATGAGCAGTTCTTC. Protein product: CASSPRPSGGYNEQFF. The V gene is TRBV12-3 or TRBV12-4, the J gene TRBJ2-1, with TRBD2 matching 10 bases. The CDR3 totals 16 residues. V shed 5 bases and J 4 bases; nucleotides not matched to a gene: 8.

This clonotype was seen repeatedly, ten times or more. The chain recombines TRBV6-6 with TRBJ2-2, with 7 bases matching TRBD2. This CDR3 has 17 residues. The germline CDR1 and CDR2 sequences are MNHNY and SVGAGI (reference sequence). Trimming at V came to 0 bases and at J to 2 bases, leaving 6 bases not matched to a gene. In nucleotides, the CDR3 is TGTGCCAGCAGTTACTCCGGGCTAGCGGATAACACCGGGGAGCTGTTTTTT. The encoded protein is CASSYSGLADNTGELFF.

The genes are TRBV7-8 and TRBJ2-4, with D unclear. CDR1 and CDR2 from the germline V gene are SGHVS and FQNEAQ. CDR3 length: 15 amino acids. V gave up 5 bases and J gave up 0 bases, with 11 bases separating them. The CDR3 protein is CASSQGWLAKNIQYF. CDR3 DNA: TGTGCCAGCAGCCAAGGGTGGTTAGCCAAAAACATTCAGTACTTC.

This clonotype has a handful of counts. The genes are TRBV4-1 and TRBJ1-1, with 12 positions matching TRBD1. CDR1 and CDR2 (germline): MGHRA, YSYEKL. V shed 1 base, J shed 0 bases, and the junction held 6 bases outside the gene matches. The CDR3 totals 18 residues. This chain's CDR3 is CASSQVGTGGGMNTEAFF. The CDR3 bases are TGCGCCAGCAGCCAAGTAGGGACAGGGGGCGGAATGAACACTGAAGCTTTCTTT.